What follows are 9 T cell receptor beta chains derived from one specimen sequenced in a study of OX40 agonist ivuxolimab in advanced cancers. Sequencing used immunoSEQ multiplex PCR; TCRdb keeps in-frame clones, though not all of them. The sample holds about 40,000 clones, approximately 88% seen once. The sequencing used CD4+ or CD8+ T cells sorted from blood, collected in a trial of the OX40 agonist ivuxolimab. The source is an adult with an advanced solid tumor such as melanoma, head and neck, liver or kidney cancer.

CDR3 sequence: CASSYSNAAAKNIQYF. The CDR3 region has the DNA TGTGCCAGCAGTTACTCGAATGCAGCAGCCAAAAACATTCAGTACTTC. The chain joins TRBV6-5 to TRBJ2-4; no clear D. This CDR3 region has 16 residues. Per germline, CDR1 MNHEY and CDR2 SVGAGI. V was cut by 0 bases and J by 0 bases, with 9 bases left in between.

V and J are TRBV5-6 and TRBJ2-7; TRBD2 agrees at 11 bases. V gave up 0 bases and J gave up 3 bases; unmatched junction bases: 2. This CDR3 has 15 amino acids. Germline-derived CDR1 and CDR2 are SGHDT and YYEEEE. The CDR3 is CASSLGGTSGYEQYF. CDR3 bases: TGTGCCAGCAGCTTGGGGGGGACTAGCGGCTACGAGCAGTACTTC. Together with reference TRBV5-6 and TRBJ2-7, the CDR3 gives the full variable domain: DAGVTQSPTHLIKTRGQQVTLRCSPKSGHDTVSWYQQALGQGPQFIFQYYEEEERQRGNFPDRFSGHQFPNYSSELNVNALLLGDSALYLCASSLGGTSGYEQYFGPGTRLTVT.

The chain couples TRBV13 to TRBJ2-2, with D perhaps matching TRBD2 (5 bases). V was trimmed by 3 bases and J by 0 bases, leaving 8 bases between them. This CDR3 region has 15 residues. CDR1 is PRHDT and CDR2 is FYEKMQ in the germline V gene (reference sequence). CDR3 sequence (DNA): TGTGCCAGCAGCTTCCAGCGGCCGAACACCGGGGAGCTGTTTTTT. Its protein product is CASSFQRPNTGELFF.

The chain is built from TRBV7-8 and TRBJ1-3; D gene unclear. V was cut by 5 bases and J by 1 base, with 9 bases left in between. The CDR3 has 14 amino acids. Germline assignment: CDR1 SGHVS and CDR2 FQNEAQ. CDR3 amino acids: CASSPTWSGNTIYF. CDR3 bases: TGTGCCAGCAGCCCAACCTGGTCTGGAAACACCATATATTTT.

The chain recombines TRBV5-6 with TRBJ1-2, with 8 nucleotides matching TRBD1. V shed 4 bases and J 3 bases; nucleotides not matched to a gene: 8. There are 15 residues in the CDR3. The V gene's germline CDR1 is SGHDT and CDR2 YYEEEE. DNA of the CDR3: TGTGCCAGCAGCCCTGCAGGGGGCAATTACTATGGCTACACCTTC. It is translated as CASSPAGGNYYGYTF. The variable domain in full, with the rest retrieved from reference TRBV5-6 and TRBJ1-2, is DAGVTQSPTHLIKTRGQQVTLRCSPKSGHDTVSWYQQALGQGPQFIFQYYEEEERQRGNFPDRFSGHQFPNYSSELNVNALLLGDSALYLCASSPAGGNYYGYTFGSGTRLTVV.

The rearrangement joins TRBV15 to TRBJ2-7, with D perhaps TRBD2 (6 bases). V shed 5 bases and J shed 5 bases, with 16 bases lying between them. The CDR3 is made up of 14 amino acids. The V gene's germline CDR1 is LNHNV and CDR2 YYDKDF (reference sequence). In DNA, the CDR3 is TGTGCCACCAGCTCTCACCGGGAGAGAAACGAGCAGTACTTC. Translated: CATSSHRERNEQYF. The full variable domain, with the rest looked up from reference TRBV15 and TRBJ2-7, is DAMVIQNPRYQVTQFGKPVTLSCSQTLNHNVMYWYQQKSSQAPKLLFHYYDKDFNNEADTPDNFQSRRPNTSFCFLDIRSPGLGDTAMYLCATSSHRERNEQYFGPGTRLTVT.

The chain employs TRBV18 and TRBJ2-1; a possible D gene is TRBD2 (5 bases). The CDR3 length is 15 residues. The germline V gene encodes CDR1 KGHSH and CDR2 LQKENI. The ends were cut back, 1 base at V and 8 bases at J, with 15 bases in the middle. The DNA of the CDR3 is TGTGCCAGCTCACCACTGAAGCAGCGGCTCGATGAGCAGTTCTTC. Translating it yields CASSPLKQRLDEQFF.

This clone was seen only once. The V call is TRBV7-7, the J call TRBJ1-1, with TRBD1 as a possible D gene (5 bases). Germline V gene data show CDR1 as SSHAT and CDR2 as FNYEAQ (reference sequence). CDR3 length equals 14 residues. The CDR3 region is CAITRVQGSTEAFF. CDR3 nucleotide sequence: TGTGCTATCACCCGGGTCCAGGGTAGTACTGAAGCTTTCTTT.

The chain joins TRBV5-1 to TRBJ2-1; D not certain. The germline V gene has CDR1 SGHRS and CDR2 YFSETQ. V gave up 5 bases and J gave up 3 bases, with 3 bases separating them. The CDR3 is 11 amino acids. The CDR3 loop is CASRGYNEQFF. For the CDR3, the DNA is TGCGCCAGCAGAGGCTACAATGAGCAGTTCTTC.